These 7 T cell receptor beta chains came from one sample sequenced in a study of cytomegalovirus exposure and HLA in healthy donors. Vbeta (60) and Jbeta (13) primers were used in the PCR. TCRdb's table, derived via immunoSEQ multiplex PCR, lists solely in-frame clones and lacks some. The sample yields around 150,000 clones, over 60% seen once. Sequenced material: PBMCs. The receptors were sampled from a female donor in good health and CMV-seropositive.

This chain joins TRBV5-1 and TRBJ2-1, with unresolved D. Trimming cost V 0 bases and J 5 bases, with 9 bases left between them. Germline CDR1 and CDR2: SGHRS and YFSETQ. The CDR3 totals 14 residues. The CDR3 DNA is TGCGCCAGCAGCTTGGATGGGCGCAACAATGAGCAGTTCTTC. Amino acids: CASSLDGRNNEQFF.

The chain uses TRBV13 and TRBJ2-3, with 7 positions matching TRBD1. The CDR3 is 16 residues long. The germline V gene has CDR1 PRHDT and CDR2 FYEKMQ (reference sequence). Trimming took 8 bases from V and 5 from J; bases not matched to a gene: 16. DNA of the CDR3: TGTGCCAGCGAGTATTCTCAGGGGGAAGGAAGAGATACGCAGTATTTT. Translating gives CASEYSQGEGRDTQYF.

V is TRBV11-2 and J is TRBJ2-1; 7 bases align to TRBD2. Per the germline V gene, CDR1 is SGHAT and CDR2 is FQNNGV. The CDR3 consists of 14 residues. Trimming cost V 6 bases and J 5 bases; bases outside gene matches: 7. CDR3 amino acids: CASRSGTKDNEQFF. The CDR3 bases are TGTGCCAGCAGGTCCGGGACTAAGGACAATGAGCAGTTCTTC.

CDR3 coding DNA: TGTGCCAGCAGCATATACCGGGTCCCCGAGCAGTACTTC. This encodes CASSIYRVPEQYF. This sequence joins TRBV7-2 and TRBJ2-7, with D uncertain. Trimming removed 5 bases from V and 6 bases from J, with 14 bases in between. The CDR3 is 13 amino acids. From germline, CDR1 is SGHTA and CDR2 FQGNSA.

The chain carries TRBV27 and TRBJ2-3; possible D gene TRBD2, 6 bases. Germline CDR1 reads MNHEY; CDR2 reads SMNVEV (reference sequence). The CDR3 runs 15 residues. Deletions cut 4 bases from V and 2 bases from J, with 13 bases between. CDR3 DNA sequence: TGTGCCAGCAGTTCACCCGGGAGCCCCACAGATACGCAGTATTTT. It specifies CASSSPGSPTDTQYF.

V usage is TRBV6-1 and J usage is TRBJ2-5; D may be TRBD1 (6 bases). The DNA end lines up better with TRBJ2-7; the J call may be wrong. Per the germline V gene, CDR1 is MNHNS and CDR2 is SASEGT. This CDR3 region has 13 residues. CDR3 DNA sequence: TGTGCCAGCAGTGTGACAGGTCGCAACGAGCAGTACTTC. As protein: CASSVTGRNEQYF.

The chain joins TRBV6-1 to TRBJ1-1, with 8 bases lining up with TRBD1. The CDR3 sequence is 13 residues long. CDR1 is MNHNS and CDR2 is SASEGT in the germline V gene. V shed 5 bases, J shed 5 bases, and the junction held 4 bases outside the gene matches. The CDR3 sequence is CASSPYRGTEAFF. Written as DNA, the CDR3 is TGTGCCAGCAGTCCATACAGGGGGACTGAAGCTTTCTTT.